Below are 5 T cell receptor beta chains sequenced from a single sample in a study of blood T cell repertoires in COVID-19. TCRdb's copy holds only in-frame clones and misses some; the assay was immunoSEQ multiplex PCR. The table has 200,000 to 250,000 clones, roughly 84% seen once. Source material: peripheral blood. The receptor source for this set is a man aged 45-65 years with COVID-19, enrolled during active disease.

The chain is built from TRBV12-3 or TRBV12-4 and TRBJ2-1; tentative D call: TRBD1 (5 bases). The CDR3 has 12 residues. V lost 6 bases and J lost 8, with 11 bases in between. This chain's CDR3 is CASSSTVDEQFF. CDR3 DNA sequence: TGTGCCAGCAGCTCGACAGTAGATGAGCAGTTCTTC.

The V gene is TRBV5-6, the J gene TRBJ2-1, with TRBD2 matching over 9 bases. Trimming cost V 2 bases and J 6 bases; bases outside gene matches: 3. The CDR3 consists of 14 residues. Germline values: CDR1 SGHDT, CDR2 YYEEEE. CDR3 sequence reads: CASSFSGGGNEQFF. As DNA, the CDR3 is TGTGCCAGCAGCTTTAGCGGGGGCGGCAATGAGCAGTTCTTC.

This chain joins TRBV5-5 and TRBJ1-2, with no clear D. Germline CDR1 is SGHKS and CDR2 is YYEKEE (reference sequence). The CDR3 totals 12 residues. Trimming cost V 1 base and J 12 bases, with 13 bases left between them. CDR3 sequence: CASSLSAEEDTF. Written as DNA, the CDR3 is TGTGCCAGCAGCTTGAGTGCGGAGGAAGACACCTTC.

This chain connects TRBV30 to TRBJ2-1; 8 nucleotides line up with TRBD2. The CDR3 consists of 14 residues. V dropped 3 bases and J dropped 0; count of bases not matched to a gene: 1. Germline V lookup: CDR1 GTSNPN, CDR2 SVGIG (reference sequence). The CDR3 DNA is TGTGCCTGGAGCGGGAGGGTCTCCTACAATGAGCAGTTCTTC. It encodes CAWSGRVSYNEQFF.

The gene calls are TRBV19 and TRBJ1-4, with 7 bases lining up with TRBD1. With V trimmed by 9 bases and J by 5 bases, 6 bases remained unmatched. Germline values: CDR1 LNHDA, CDR2 SQIVND (reference sequence). The CDR3 contains 13 residues. The CDR3 is CASPQGPNEKLFF. In DNA form, the CDR3 reads TGTGCCAGCCCACAGGGGCCAAATGAAAAACTGTTTTTT.